A single T cell receptor (beta chain) is shown here with its context. Its antigen is unknown. CDR3 length equals 18 residues. Germline V lookup: CDR1 LNHNV, CDR2 YYDKDF (reference sequence). Trimming removed 0 bases from V and 4 bases from J; junction bases left unmatched: 10. This record comes from a study of shared clonotypes between healthy human individuals. Study findings and constraints: Larger estimated richness was generally recorded for naive subsets relative to memory subsets.

Clones were sequenced by immunoSEQ multiplex PCR, and TCRdb holds only the in-frame ones, with some missing. The sample has approximately 1.5 million clones; approximately 98.5% are singletons. All donors were Caucasian adults living in Nashville, Tennessee. The study separated CD4+ cells into CD45RA+ naive and CD45RA-negative memory subsets. The rearrangement uses TRBV15 and TRBJ2-1; 9 nucleotides line up with TRBD2. The receptor was isolated from a man aged 25 to 40 in good health. Specimen: naive CD4+ T cells sorted from blood. Stated subset: CD45RA+ positively selected. CDR3 loop: CATSRDTASGTFYNEQFF. The CDR3 region has the DNA TGTGCCACCAGCAGAGATACGGCTAGCGGGACTTTTTACAATGAGCAGTTCTTC.